A selection of T cell receptor beta chains follows, all from one sample in a study of blood T cell repertoires in COVID-19. Assay used: immunoSEQ multiplex PCR; TCRdb lists only in-frame clones, some missing. This table has just over 350,000 clones, roughly 84% appearing once. What was sequenced was PBMCs or T cells enriched from blood (not recorded which). The receptor set was obtained from a woman aged 25-40 years who had recovered from COVID-19. CDR3s include the opening cysteine and the closing phenylalanine or tryptophan. The order of the fields is CDR3 DNA, CDR3 protein, D gene, clone size, J gene, CDR3 length, V gene. The D gene is left open where the match is weak. For some rows the clone size is stated as once, few or many, or as a class when expanded; others skip it.

cdr3_nt: TGTGCCAGCAGTTCGTACCGGGACTCCTCCTACGAGCAGTACTTC
cdr3_aa: CASSSYRDSSYEQYF
d_call: NA
clone_size: NA
j_call: TRBJ2-7
cdr3_length: 15
v_call: TRBV28

cdr3_nt: TGTGCCAGCAGCCAATCGACTAGCGGGCACAATGAGCAGTTCTTC
cdr3_aa: CASSQSTSGHNEQFF
d_call: TRBD2
clone_size: NA
j_call: TRBJ2-1
cdr3_length: 15
v_call: TRBV7-8

cdr3_nt: TGTGCCAGCAGCAGGGGGGGGACAGGGCAGGATACGCAGTATTTT
cdr3_aa: CASSRGGTGQDTQYF
d_call: TRBD1
clone_size: NA
j_call: TRBJ2-3
cdr3_length: 15
v_call: TRBV3-1/TRBV3-2

cdr3_nt: TGCGCCAGCAGCGTACGGAGCGGGGGGTCTCAAGAGACCCAGTACTTC
cdr3_aa: CASSVRSGGSQETQYF
d_call: TRBD2
clone_size: NA
j_call: TRBJ2-5
cdr3_length: 16
v_call: TRBV5-1

cdr3_nt: TGTGCCAGCACCGCTCTGAGTAGTAACACAGATACGCAGTATTTT
cdr3_aa: CASTALSSNTDTQYF
d_call: NA
clone_size: NA
j_call: TRBJ2-3
cdr3_length: 15
v_call: TRBV28

cdr3_nt: TGTGCCAGCAGCTCGATCCGGGGCACAGATACGCAGTATTTT
cdr3_aa: CASSSIRGTDTQYF
d_call: NA
clone_size: NA
j_call: TRBJ2-3
cdr3_length: 14
v_call: TRBV7-8

cdr3_nt: TGTGCCAGCAGTGAATACAGGGCTGGCTACACCTTC
cdr3_aa: CASSEYRAGYTF
d_call: NA
clone_size: NA
j_call: TRBJ1-2
cdr3_length: 12
v_call: TRBV25-1

cdr3_nt: TGTGCCAGCAGCCTAGAGATAGCGGGGGGCTACAATGAGCAGTTCTTC
cdr3_aa: CASSLEIAGGYNEQFF
d_call: TRBD2
clone_size: NA
j_call: TRBJ2-1
cdr3_length: 16
v_call: TRBV9

cdr3_nt: TGCGCCAGCAGCTTGGTACAGGGGCCCAACGAGCAGTACTTC
cdr3_aa: CASSLVQGPNEQYF
d_call: TRBD1
clone_size: NA
j_call: TRBJ2-7
cdr3_length: 14
v_call: TRBV5-1

cdr3_nt: TGTGCCAGCAGTTCCCGGACAAACAGCAATCAGCCCCAGCATTTT
cdr3_aa: CASSSRTNSNQPQHF
d_call: NA
clone_size: NA
j_call: TRBJ1-5
cdr3_length: 15
v_call: TRBV6-5

cdr3_nt: TGTGCCAGCAGCTTAGATCGGGGTCTAGGCTATGGCTACACCTTC
cdr3_aa: CASSLDRGLGYGYTF
d_call: NA
clone_size: NA
j_call: TRBJ1-2
cdr3_length: 15
v_call: TRBV7-9

cdr3_nt: TGTGCCAGCAGTGACGGGACAGGGGGCTATGGCTACACCTTC
cdr3_aa: CASSDGTGGYGYTF
d_call: TRBD1
clone_size: few
j_call: TRBJ1-2
cdr3_length: 14
v_call: TRBV6-1

cdr3_nt: TGCGCCAGCAGCTCCCAGTCGCAGGGAGAAGCTTTCTTT
cdr3_aa: CASSSQSQGEAFF
d_call: NA
clone_size: NA
j_call: TRBJ1-1
cdr3_length: 13
v_call: TRBV5-1

cdr3_nt: TGTGCCAGCAGCCCCCCCGGTGCTACCAATCAGCCCCAGCATTTT
cdr3_aa: CASSPPGATNQPQHF
d_call: NA
clone_size: NA
j_call: TRBJ1-5
cdr3_length: 15
v_call: TRBV7-8

cdr3_nt: TGTGCCAGCAGCTTACAGGGGAACTCTGGAAACACCATATATTTT
cdr3_aa: CASSLQGNSGNTIYF
d_call: NA
clone_size: NA
j_call: TRBJ1-3
cdr3_length: 15
v_call: TRBV7-2

cdr3_nt: TGTGCCAGCAGCCAGGACTCTAGAAACACCATATATTTT
cdr3_aa: CASSQDSRNTIYF
d_call: NA
clone_size: NA
j_call: TRBJ1-3
cdr3_length: 13
v_call: TRBV7-9

cdr3_nt: TGTGCCAGCAGCTTGGGGGACAGGGCTCAGCCCCAGCATTTT
cdr3_aa: CASSLGDRAQPQHF
d_call: TRBD1
clone_size: NA
j_call: TRBJ1-5
cdr3_length: 14
v_call: TRBV5-8

cdr3_nt: TGTGCTAGCAGTCCTGGACAGGGTTCCTACAATGAGCAGTTCTTC
cdr3_aa: CASSPGQGSYNEQFF
d_call: TRBD1
clone_size: NA
j_call: TRBJ2-1
cdr3_length: 15
v_call: TRBV7-7

cdr3_nt: TGTGCCAGCAGTTCGCGGGGGGGGTTAAGCGAGCAGTACTTC
cdr3_aa: CASSSRGGLSEQYF
d_call: TRBD2
clone_size: NA
j_call: TRBJ2-7
cdr3_length: 14
v_call: TRBV28

cdr3_nt: TGCGCCAGCAGCCAACTTGACAGGGCTCGCCAGCCCCAGCATTTT
cdr3_aa: CASSQLDRARQPQHF
d_call: TRBD1
clone_size: NA
j_call: TRBJ1-5
cdr3_length: 15
v_call: TRBV4-1

cdr3_nt: TGTGCCACCACGACAGCCGTTAACACTGAAGCTTTCTTT
cdr3_aa: CATTTAVNTEAFF
d_call: NA
clone_size: NA
j_call: TRBJ1-1
cdr3_length: 13
v_call: TRBV19

cdr3_nt: TGTGCCAGCAGCCGTCCGGGAAACACCATATATTTT
cdr3_aa: CASSRPGNTIYF
d_call: NA
clone_size: NA
j_call: TRBJ1-3
cdr3_length: 12
v_call: TRBV7-9

cdr3_nt: TGTGCCAGCAGCCACACAGATACGCAGTATTTT
cdr3_aa: CASSHTDTQYF
d_call: NA
clone_size: NA
j_call: TRBJ2-3
cdr3_length: 11
v_call: TRBV5-6

cdr3_nt: TGTGCCAGCAGCTTTTCCGGCACAGATACGCAGTATTTT
cdr3_aa: CASSFSGTDTQYF
d_call: NA
clone_size: NA
j_call: TRBJ2-3
cdr3_length: 13
v_call: TRBV5-4

cdr3_nt: TGTGCCAGCAGGGCCGGCGACCGGGACACTGAAGCTTTCTTT
cdr3_aa: CASRAGDRDTEAFF
d_call: NA
clone_size: NA
j_call: TRBJ1-1
cdr3_length: 14
v_call: TRBV6-5

cdr3_nt: TGTGCCAGCAGCCTTCTCCTAGCGAATGAGCAGTTCTTC
cdr3_aa: CASSLLLANEQFF
d_call: NA
clone_size: NA
j_call: TRBJ2-1
cdr3_length: 13
v_call: TRBV3-1/TRBV3-2

cdr3_nt: TGTGCCAGCAGCACGGGAGAGGGAGAGCAGTACTTC
cdr3_aa: CASSTGEGEQYF
d_call: NA
clone_size: few
j_call: TRBJ2-7
cdr3_length: 12
v_call: TRBV11-2

cdr3_nt: TGTGCCAGTAGCCCCGGGACAGGGAGGAACACTGAAGCTTTCTTT
cdr3_aa: CASSPGTGRNTEAFF
d_call: TRBD1
clone_size: NA
j_call: TRBJ1-1
cdr3_length: 15
v_call: TRBV19

cdr3_nt: TGTGCCAGTAGTCCCCTCCAGGTTCGCGCTGGAAACACCATATATTTT
cdr3_aa: CASSPLQVRAGNTIYF
d_call: NA
clone_size: NA
j_call: TRBJ1-3
cdr3_length: 16
v_call: TRBV19